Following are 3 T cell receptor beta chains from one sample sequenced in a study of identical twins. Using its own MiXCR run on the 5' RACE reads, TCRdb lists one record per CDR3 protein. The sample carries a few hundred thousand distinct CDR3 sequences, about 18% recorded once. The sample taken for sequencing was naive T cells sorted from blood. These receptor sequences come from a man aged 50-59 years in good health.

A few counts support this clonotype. The chain's CDR3 is CASSYGTDPISPLHF. CDR3 in DNA: TGTGCCAGCAGTTACGGGACCGACCCAATATCACCCCTCCACTTT. The chain carries TRBV6-5 and TRBJ1-6, with D possibly matching TRBD1 (5 bases). Germline V CDR1 and CDR2: MNHEY, SVGAGI. The CDR3 runs 15 residues. V was pared by 2 bases and J by 10 bases, with 15 bases between.

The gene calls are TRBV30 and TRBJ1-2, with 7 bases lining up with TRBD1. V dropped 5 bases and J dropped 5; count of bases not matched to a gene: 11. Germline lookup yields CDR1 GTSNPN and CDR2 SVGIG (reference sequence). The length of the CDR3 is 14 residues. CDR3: CAWERTGVAYGYTF. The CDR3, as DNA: TGTGCCTGGGAGCGCACAGGGGTCGCTTATGGCTACACCTTC.

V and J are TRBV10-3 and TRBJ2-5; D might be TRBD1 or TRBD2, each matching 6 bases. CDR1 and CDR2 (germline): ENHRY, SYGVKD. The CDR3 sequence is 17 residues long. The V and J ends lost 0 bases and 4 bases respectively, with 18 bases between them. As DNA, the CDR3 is TGTGCCATCAGTGAGTCCCCTCGGCCGGGGGCTCGAGAGACCCAGTACTTC. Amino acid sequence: CAISESPRPGARETQYF.